This T cell receptor (beta chain) was sequenced in a study of radiotherapy plus CTLA-4 blockade in lung cancer. Study-level findings and limits: Blood-borne expansion of tumor-derived TCR clones followed radiotherapy plus ipilimumab.

The CDR3 is 19 residues long. Germline V CDR1 and CDR2: SGHRS, YFSETQ. The V and J ends lost 4 bases and 0 bases, in that order; junction bases with no gene match: 19. The repertoire was sequenced with immunoSEQ multiplex PCR; TCRdb's copy has only in-frame clones and lacks some. The sample includes some 98,000 clones, roughly 80% of them seen just once. Ipilimumab CTLA-4 blockade and focal radiation were given to patients with chemo-refractory metastatic non-small-cell lung cancer. In the case of this clone: Its antigen is unidentified.

This sample comprised peripheral blood, obtained from a patient treated with radiotherapy plus ipilimumab. The TCR comes from a human donor with non-small cell lung cancer who had a partial response to radiotherapy plus ipilimumab. This sequence joins TRBV5-1 and TRBJ2-7, with 7 bases identical to TRBD1. CDR3 region: CASSRAAGTEFRSSYEQYF. CDR3 coding DNA: TGCGCCAGCAGCCGCGCGGCCGGGACAGAATTTAGGAGCTCCTACGAGCAGTACTTC.